This TCR beta chain was found in a study of T cells in localized non-small cell lung cancer. Study-wide findings and caveats: Appearing in adjacent lung were a median 57 of the top 100 tumor clones. Peak T cell clonality was found in uninvolved adjacent lung, exceeding tumor. Higher blood T cell density went with longer overall survival.

Data came from immunoSEQ multiplex PCR; TCRdb stores just in-frame clones and leaves some out. In the table there are some 140,000 clones, roughly 90% of which are singletons. This clone was detected only once. Antigen unknown. The sample was peripheral blood, taken before any cancer treatment. The receptor was isolated from a female donor at least 60 years old with stage I lung adenocarcinoma.

For the CDR3, the DNA is TGTGCCTGGAGCCACCCGGACAGGGGTACTGAAGCTTTCTTT. Amino acid sequence: CAWSHPDRGTEAFF. The chain carries TRBV30 and TRBJ1-1, with TRBD1 matching 9 bases. Germline V gene sequence: CDR1 GTSNPN, CDR2 SVGIG (reference sequence). The junction had 7 bases not matched to a gene; V was cut back by 3 bases and J by 5 bases. The CDR3 is made up of 14 amino acids.